The sequence of this T cell receptor (beta chain) was determined in a study of T-cell reconstitution after alpha-beta-depleted transplantation in children. Preparation of the TCRbeta library involved a method that used unique molecular identifiers. TCRdb redid the calling of the PCR reads with MiXCR, one entry per CDR3 protein. The sample shows approximately 390,000 distinct CDR3 sequences, approximately 10% of them seen only once. The starting material was PBMCs from the stem cell graft donor, obtained from the stem cell graft. This sequence was found in a human donor who donated a stem cell graft to a child with acute myeloid leukemia.

The CDR3 nucleotides read TGTGCCAGCAGCACCCAAGAACCCGGACTCACTGGGGCAGATACGCAGTATTTT. It encodes CASSTQEPGLTGADTQYF. The V and J genes are TRBV11-1 and TRBJ2-3, with a tentative D call TRBD2 (5 bases). Trimming removed 5 bases at V and 4 bases at J, with 25 bases between. CDR3 length: 18 amino acids. Germline values: CDR1 SGHAT, CDR2 FQDESV (reference sequence).